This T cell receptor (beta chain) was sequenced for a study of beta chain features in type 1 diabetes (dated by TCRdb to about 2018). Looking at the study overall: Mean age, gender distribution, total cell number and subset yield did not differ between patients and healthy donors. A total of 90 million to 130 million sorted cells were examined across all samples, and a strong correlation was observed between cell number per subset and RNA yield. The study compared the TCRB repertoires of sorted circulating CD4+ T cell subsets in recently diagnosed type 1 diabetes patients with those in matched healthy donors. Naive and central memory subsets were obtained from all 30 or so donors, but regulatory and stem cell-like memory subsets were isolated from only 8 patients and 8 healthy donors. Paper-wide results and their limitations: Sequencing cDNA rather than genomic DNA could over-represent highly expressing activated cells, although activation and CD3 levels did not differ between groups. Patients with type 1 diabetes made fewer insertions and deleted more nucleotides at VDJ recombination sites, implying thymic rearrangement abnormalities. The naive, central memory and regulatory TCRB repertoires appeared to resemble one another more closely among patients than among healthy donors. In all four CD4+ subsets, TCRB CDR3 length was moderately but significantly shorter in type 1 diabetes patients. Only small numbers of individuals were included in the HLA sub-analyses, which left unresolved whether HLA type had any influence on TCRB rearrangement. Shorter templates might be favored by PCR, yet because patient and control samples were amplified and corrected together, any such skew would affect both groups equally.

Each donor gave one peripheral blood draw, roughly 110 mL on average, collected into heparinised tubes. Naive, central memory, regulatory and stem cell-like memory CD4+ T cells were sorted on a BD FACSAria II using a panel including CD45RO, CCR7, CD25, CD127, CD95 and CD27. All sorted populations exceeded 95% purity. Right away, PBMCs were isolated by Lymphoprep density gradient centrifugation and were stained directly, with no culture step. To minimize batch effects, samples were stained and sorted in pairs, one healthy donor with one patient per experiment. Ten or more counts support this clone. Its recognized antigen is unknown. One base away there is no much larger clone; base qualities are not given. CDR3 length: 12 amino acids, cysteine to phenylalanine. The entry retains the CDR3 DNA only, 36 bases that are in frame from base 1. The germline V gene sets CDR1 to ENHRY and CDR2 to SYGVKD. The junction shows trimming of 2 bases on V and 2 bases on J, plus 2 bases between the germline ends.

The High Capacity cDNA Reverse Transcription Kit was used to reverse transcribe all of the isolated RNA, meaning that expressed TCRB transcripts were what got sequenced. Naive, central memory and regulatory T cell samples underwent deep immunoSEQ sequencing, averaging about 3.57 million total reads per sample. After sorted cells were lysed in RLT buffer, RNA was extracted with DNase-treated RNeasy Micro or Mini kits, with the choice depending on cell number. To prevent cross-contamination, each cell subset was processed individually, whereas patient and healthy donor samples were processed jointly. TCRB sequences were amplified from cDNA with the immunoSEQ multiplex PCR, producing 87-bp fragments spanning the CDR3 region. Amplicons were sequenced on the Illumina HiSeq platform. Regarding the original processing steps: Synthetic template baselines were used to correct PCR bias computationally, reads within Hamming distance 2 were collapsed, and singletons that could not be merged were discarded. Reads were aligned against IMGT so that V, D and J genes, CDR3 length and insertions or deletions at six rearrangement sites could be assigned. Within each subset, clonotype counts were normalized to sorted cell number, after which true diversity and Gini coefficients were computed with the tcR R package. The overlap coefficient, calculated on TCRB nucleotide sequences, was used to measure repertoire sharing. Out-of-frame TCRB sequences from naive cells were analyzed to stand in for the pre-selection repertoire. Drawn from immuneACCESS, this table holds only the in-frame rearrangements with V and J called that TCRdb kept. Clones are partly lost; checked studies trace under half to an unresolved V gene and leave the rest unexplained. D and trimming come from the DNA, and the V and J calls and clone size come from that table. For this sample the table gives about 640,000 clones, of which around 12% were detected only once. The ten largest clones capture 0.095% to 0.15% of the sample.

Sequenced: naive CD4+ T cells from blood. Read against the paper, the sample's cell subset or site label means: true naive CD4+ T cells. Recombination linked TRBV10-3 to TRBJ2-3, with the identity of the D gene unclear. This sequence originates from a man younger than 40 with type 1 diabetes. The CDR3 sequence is CAISEVTDTQYF. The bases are TGTGCCATCAGTGAGGTCACAGATACGCAGTATTTT.